This T cell receptor beta chain is drawn from a study of cytotoxic CD8 clonotypes in ibrutinib-treated CLL. Study-wide background: By median 68 months, roughly twelve had progressed and approximately 15 stayed remitted; responses had been 2 complete and around 24 partial.

This CDR3 has 14 amino acids. The germline V gene has CDR1 MNHNS and CDR2 SASEGT. V shed 3 bases, J shed 7 bases, and the junction held 4 bases outside the gene matches. Depths of 1 in 200,000 to 1 in 1 million T cells were the sequencing target. Data came from immunoSEQ multiplex PCR; TCRdb stores just in-frame clones and leaves some out. The sample lists 35,000 to 55,000 clones, about two thirds seen once, with roughly 13% in the top ten. The rearrangement uses TRBV6-1 and TRBJ1-5; the match to TRBD1 covers 9 bases. The receptor's source is a human donor with chronic lymphocytic leukemia. The specimen comprised PBMCs, sampled after 12 months of ibrutinib treatment. The chain's CDR3 is CASSDTGGVQPQHF. Written as DNA, the CDR3 is TGTGCCAGCAGTGACACAGGGGGCGTACAGCCCCAGCATTTT.